The 20 T cell receptor beta chains in this list originate from one sample, sequenced in a study of early T cells in non-severe SARS-CoV-2 infection. From the 5' RACE reads, TCRdb called clonotypes with MiXCR, one entry per CDR3 protein. The table includes more than 80,000 distinct CDR3 sequences, approximately 15% detected once. Specimen: whole blood. Receptor source: an adult who was a healthcare worker with PCR-confirmed SARS-CoV-2 infection or an uninfected control (not recorded which).

This clonotype showed up many times. The chain is built from TRBV27 and TRBJ1-5; D remains ambiguous. This CDR3 spans 15 amino acids. V was cut by 0 bases and J by 1 base, with 7 bases left in between. Germline V gene sequence: CDR1 MNHEY, CDR2 SMNVEV (reference sequence). CDR3 loop: CASSLSAISNQPQHF. The CDR3 DNA sequence: TGTGCCAGCAGTTTATCAGCGATAAGCAATCAGCCCCAGCATTTT.

This clonotype was counted at least ten times. The CDR3 bases are TGTGCCATCAGTGAGACATGGGGGGCAACGAGCACAGATACGCAGTATTTT. Its protein product is CAISETWGATSTDTQYF. The chain couples TRBV10-3 to TRBJ2-3; perhaps D is TRBD1 or TRBD2 (6 bases each). V was clipped by 2 bases and J by 0 bases, with 15 bases between them. CDR3 length: 17 residues. Germline-derived CDR1 and CDR2 are ENHRY and SYGVKD.

This clonotype was seen only a few times. V and J are TRBV7-2 and TRBJ2-2, with TRBD2 as a possible D gene (7 bases). The germline V gene has CDR1 SGHTA and CDR2 FQGNSA. V was shortened by 4 bases and J by 2 bases, with 8 bases between the two germline ends. CDR3 length: 14 amino acids. The CDR3: CASSWGGNTGELFF. The DNA of the CDR3 is TGTGCCAGCAGCTGGGGGGGCAACACCGGGGAGCTGTTTTTT.

The chain carries TRBV5-4 and TRBJ1-2; 9 bases line up with TRBD1. Germline V lookup: CDR1 SGHNT, CDR2 YYREEE (reference sequence). Trimming took 6 bases from V and 0 from J; bases not matched to a gene: 9. The CDR3 has 16 residues. In DNA, the CDR3 is TGTGCCAGCACCACAGGGGGCTCTGGAGCTAACTATGGCTACACCTTC. This codes for CASTTGGSGANYGYTF.

This clonotype occurred many times. The rearrangement uses TRBV12-3 or TRBV12-4 and TRBJ2-4; TRBD2 aligns across 7 bases. This CDR3 has 12 residues. The trim removed 5 bases at V and 14 bases at J, leaving 9 bases unmatched. CDR3 bases: TGTGCCAGCAGTGAGGCCGGGACTACGGAGTACTTC. It codes for CASSEAGTTEYF.

The chain recombines TRBV20-1 with TRBJ2-3; no clear D gene. V lost 0 bases and J 1 base, leaving 8 bases between the germline ends. The CDR3 extends over 14 amino acids. Germline V lookup: CDR1 DFQATT, CDR2 SNEGSKA (reference sequence). CDR3 DNA sequence: TGCAGTGCTAGAGAAAAAGGCCGCACAGATACGCAGTATTTT. This encodes CSAREKGRTDTQYF.

This clonotype was detected many times. J is TRBJ1-5 and V is TRBV5-1, with D possibly matching TRBD1 (5 bases). This CDR3 is built from 17 residues. Per the germline V gene, CDR1 is SGHRS and CDR2 is YFSETQ. V lost 5 bases, J lost 2 bases, and 20 bases lay in between. CDR3 amino acids: CASSFYRGRGGNQPQHF. The CDR3 region has the DNA TGCGCCAGCAGTTTTTACCGGGGCCGGGGAGGCAATCAGCCCCAGCATTTT.

The chain employs TRBV7-6 and TRBJ1-1, with a weak D call TRBD1 (5 bases). CDR3 size: 13 residues. Trimming pared 4 bases from V and 4 bases from J, leaving 10 bases between. Per germline, CDR1 SGHVS and CDR2 FNYEAQ. CDR3 DNA: TGTGCCAGCAGCTCTGCGGGGGGCACTGAAGCTTTCTTT. Encoded protein: CASSSAGGTEAFF.

This clonotype has at least ten counts. The chain's CDR3 is CASSRTGENTEAFF. As DNA, the CDR3 is TGTGCCAGCAGCCGAACAGGGGAGAACACTGAAGCTTTCTTT. The V and J genes are TRBV12-3 or TRBV12-4 and TRBJ1-1, with 7 bases that match TRBD1. The length of the CDR3 is 14 residues. After removal of 6 bases from V and 1 base from J, the junction contained 5 bases not matched to a gene.

The chain employs TRBV27 and TRBJ2-7; 8 bases map to TRBD1. J lost 3 bases, V lost 0 bases, and 4 bases had no gene match. From germline, CDR1 is MNHEY and CDR2 SMNVEV (reference sequence). CDR3 length equals 15 residues. CDR3 bases: TGTGCCAGCAGTTTATCCGGGACAGGAGTCTACGAGCAGTACTTC. It yields the protein CASSLSGTGVYEQYF.

This clonotype was counted at least ten times. This chain uses TRBV29-1 with TRBJ1-2; no definite D call. Germline values: CDR1 SQVTM, CDR2 ANQGSEA. The ends were cut back, 2 bases at V and 4 bases at J, with 5 bases in the middle. The CDR3 totals 11 residues. CDR3 protein: CSVESTYGYTF. CDR3 bases: TGCAGCGTTGAATCCACCTATGGCTACACCTTC.

CDR3 in amino acids: CASTSGSVFRDTIYF. In DNA, the CDR3 is TGTGCCAGCACTTCTGGGTCCGTCTTCCGGGACACCATATATTTT. This chain uses TRBV11-2 with TRBJ1-3; D unclear. The CDR3 has 15 residues. V was cut by 7 bases and J by 8 bases, with 21 bases left in between. From germline, CDR1 is SGHAT and CDR2 FQNNGV.

V gene TRBV5-4 combines with J gene TRBJ2-7, with TRBD1 identical over 7 bases. The CDR3 runs to 12 residues. The ends lost 0 bases at V and 6 bases at J; junction bases unmatched: 0. Germline-derived CDR1 and CDR2 are SGHNT and YYREEE (reference sequence). In nucleotides, the CDR3 is TGTGCCAGCAGCTTGGACAGGGGCGAGCAGTACTTC. Translating it yields CASSLDRGEQYF.

This clonotype was counted only a few times. This chain joins TRBV3-1 and TRBJ2-2; 9 positions match TRBD2. The CDR3 sequence is 20 residues long. V lost 0 bases and J lost 0; bases outside the gene matches: 11. CDR1 and CDR2 from the germline V gene are LGHDT and YNNKEL (reference sequence). CDR3 coding DNA: TGTGCCAGCAGCCAAGAAGGAGTCTTAGCGGGGGACCCGAACACCGGGGAGCTGTTTTTT. It is translated as CASSQEGVLAGDPNTGELFF.

The V and J genes are TRBV20-1 and TRBJ2-3; D may be TRBD2 (6 bases). Trimming shortened V by 2 bases and J by 0 bases, and 12 bases separated the two germline ends. This CDR3 region has 15 residues. The germline gives CDR1 DFQATT, CDR2 SNEGSKA (reference sequence). The CDR3: CSARSGAPSTDTQYF. CDR3 bases: TGCAGTGCTAGATCGGGAGCGCCTAGCACAGATACGCAGTATTTT.

This clonotype was seen more than once but under ten times. The chain joins TRBV20-1 to TRBJ1-5; the match to TRBD1 covers 7 bases. V lost 4 bases, J lost 4 bases, and 7 bases stayed unmatched. This CDR3 has 14 amino acids. The V gene's germline CDR1 is DFQATT and CDR2 SNEGSKA (reference sequence). CDR3 sequence reads: CSATQGVRNQPQHF. CDR3 DNA sequence: TGCAGTGCTACCCAGGGGGTTCGGAATCAGCCCCAGCATTTT.

This clonotype showed up many times. The rearrangement joins TRBV3-1 to TRBJ1-6; TRBD1 is a possible D gene (5 bases). The CDR3 runs to 15 residues. V was cut by 3 bases and J by 0 bases, with 6 bases left in between. Germline-derived CDR1 and CDR2 are LGHDT and YNNKEL (reference sequence). The CDR3 region has the DNA TGTGCCAGCAGCCAGAGGGGCTCCTATAATTCACCCCTCCACTTT. It encodes CASSQRGSYNSPLHF. Using reference TRBV3-1 and TRBJ1-6 for the parts outside the CDR3, the full variable domain is DTAVSQTPKYLVTQMGNDKSIKCEQNLGHDTMYWYKQDSKKFLKIMFSYNNKELIINETVPNRFSPKSPDKAHLNLHINSLELGDSAVYFCASSQRGSYNSPLHFGNGTRLTVT.

There are a few counts of this clonotype. V gene TRBV7-8 combines with J gene TRBJ1-3; D is undetermined. This CDR3 has 15 amino acids. Germline V gene data show CDR1 as SGHVS and CDR2 as FQNEAQ. Trimming shortened V by 5 bases and J by 0 bases, and 11 bases separated the two germline ends. CDR3 nucleotides: TGTGCCAGCAGCCCGAACCGTAACTCTGGAAACACCATATATTTT. Translation: CASSPNRNSGNTIYF.

The chain employs TRBV4-1 and TRBJ2-1; D could derive from TRBD1 or TRBD2 (6 bases each). Germline loops: CDR1 MGHRA, CDR2 YSYEKL. The CDR3 has 17 residues. The V gene lost 0 bases and the J gene lost 6 bases, with 18 bases spanning the gap. The CDR3 here is CASSQEETGATFNEQFF. In nucleotides, the CDR3 is TGCGCCAGCAGCCAAGAGGAGACGGGGGCAACCTTCAATGAGCAGTTCTTC.

V is TRBV7-9 and J is TRBJ1-2; D remains ambiguous. Germline V gene lookup returns CDR1 SEHNR and CDR2 FQNEAQ (reference sequence). Trimming removed 5 bases at V and 1 base at J, with 11 bases between. The CDR3 covers 14 residues. The CDR3 loop is CASSPGILNYGYTF. The CDR3 DNA reads TGTGCCAGCAGCCCTGGGATTCTTAACTATGGCTACACCTTC.